This TCR beta chain derives from a study of shared clonotypes between healthy human individuals. This clone was seen only once. Data came from immunoSEQ multiplex PCR; TCRdb stores just in-frame clones and leaves some out. The table lists about 330,000 clones, around 90% of them singletons. The TCR originated in a man younger than 35 in good health. Material for sequencing was memory CD8+ T cells sorted from blood. The sample's subset: CD45RO+ cells pooled with CCR7-negative TemRA cells.

The CDR3 reads CASSLVDRVYGYTF. Here the CDR3 DNA reads TGTGCCAGCAGCTTAGTGGACAGGGTCTATGGCTACACCTTC. The chain carries TRBV5-5 and TRBJ1-2; 8 nucleotides line up with TRBD1. V shed 2 bases, J shed 4 bases, and the junction held 4 bases outside the gene matches. The CDR3 runs to 14 residues. Germline assignment: CDR1 SGHKS and CDR2 YYEKEE (reference sequence).